This TCR beta chain was obtained from a study of blood T cell repertoires in COVID-19. Germline CDR1 SEHNR, CDR2 FQNEAQ (reference sequence). Losses at the gene ends were 5 bases for V and 4 bases for J; bases not matched to a gene: 7. The CDR3 loop spans 15 amino acids. Original processing notes: Amplifying reference gene primers gave estimates of nucleated cell counts. The protocol was immunoSEQ multiplex PCR, while the TCRdb copy is restricted to in-frame clones and leaves out a portion. For V, J and clone size, that table is used; D and trimming come from the DNA. The repertoire has about 200,000 clones, 86% of them found once; the top ten carry approximately 5%.

This TCR was recovered from a man aged 40-55 years with acute COVID-19. Sequencing used PBMCs or T cells enriched from blood (not recorded which). This chain uses TRBV7-9 with TRBJ2-5; 10 bases fit TRBD1. CDR3 sequence (DNA): TGTGCCAGCAGCCGGGACAGGGGCACTGGAGAGACCCAGTACTTC. Translating it yields CASSRDRGTGETQYF.